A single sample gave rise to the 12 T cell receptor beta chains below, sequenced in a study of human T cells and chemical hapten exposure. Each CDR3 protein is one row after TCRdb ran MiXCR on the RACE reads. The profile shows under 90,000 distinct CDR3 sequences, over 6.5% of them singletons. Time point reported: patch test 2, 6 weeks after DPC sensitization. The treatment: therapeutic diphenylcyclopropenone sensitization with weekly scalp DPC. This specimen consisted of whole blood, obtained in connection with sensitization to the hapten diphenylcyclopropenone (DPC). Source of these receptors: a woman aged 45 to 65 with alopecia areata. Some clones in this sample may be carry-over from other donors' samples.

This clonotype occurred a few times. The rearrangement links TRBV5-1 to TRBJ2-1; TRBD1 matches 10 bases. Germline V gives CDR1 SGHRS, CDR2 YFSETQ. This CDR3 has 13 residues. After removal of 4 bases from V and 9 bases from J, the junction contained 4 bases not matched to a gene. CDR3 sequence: CASSIGQGGEQFF. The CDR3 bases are TGCGCCAGCAGCATTGGACAGGGGGGTGAGCAGTTCTTC.

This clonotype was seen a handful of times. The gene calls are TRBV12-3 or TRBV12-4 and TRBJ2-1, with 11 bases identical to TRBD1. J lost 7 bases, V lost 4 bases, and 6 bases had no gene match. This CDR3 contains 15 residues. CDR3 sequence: CASSSGQGAGNEQFF. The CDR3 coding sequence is TGTGCCAGCAGTTCTGGACAGGGGGCAGGGAATGAGCAGTTCTTC.

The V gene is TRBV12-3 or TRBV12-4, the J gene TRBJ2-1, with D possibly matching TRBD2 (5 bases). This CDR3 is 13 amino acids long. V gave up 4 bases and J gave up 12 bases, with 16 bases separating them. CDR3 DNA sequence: TGTGCCAGCAGTTCAGTGAGGGTCACGGGGCAGTTCTTC. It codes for CASSSVRVTGQFF.

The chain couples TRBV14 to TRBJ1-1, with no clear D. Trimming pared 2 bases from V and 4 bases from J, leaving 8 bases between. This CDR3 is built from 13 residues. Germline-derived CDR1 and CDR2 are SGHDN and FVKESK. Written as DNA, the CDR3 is TGTGCCAGCAGCCAAAATCCGGTCACTGAAGCTTTCTTT. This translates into CASSQNPVTEAFF.

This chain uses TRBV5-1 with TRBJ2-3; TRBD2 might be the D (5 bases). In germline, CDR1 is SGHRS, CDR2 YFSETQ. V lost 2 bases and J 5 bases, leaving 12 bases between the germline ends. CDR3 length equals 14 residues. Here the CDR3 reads CASSFGEFEDTQYF. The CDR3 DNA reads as TGCGCCAGCAGCTTCGGGGAATTTGAAGATACGCAGTATTTT.

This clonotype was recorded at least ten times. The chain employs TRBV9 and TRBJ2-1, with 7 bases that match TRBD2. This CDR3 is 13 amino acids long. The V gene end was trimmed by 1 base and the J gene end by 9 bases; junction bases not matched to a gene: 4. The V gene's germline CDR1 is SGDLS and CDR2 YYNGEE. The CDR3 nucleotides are TGTGCCAGCAGCGTATCTTTAGCGGGTGAGCAGTTCTTC. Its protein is CASSVSLAGEQFF.

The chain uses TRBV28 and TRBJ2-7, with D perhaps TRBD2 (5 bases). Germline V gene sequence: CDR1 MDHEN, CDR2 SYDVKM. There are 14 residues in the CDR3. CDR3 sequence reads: CASEGRVLTYEQYF. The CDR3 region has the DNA TGTGCTAGCGAGGGCAGAGTCTTAACCTACGAGCAGTACTTC.

CDR3 nucleotide sequence: TGTGCCAGCAGTTTAACAGGGGACTATTCACCCCTCCACTTT. Translation gives CASSLTGDYSPLHF. V and J are TRBV28 and TRBJ1-6, with 7 bases identical to TRBD1. Germline V lookup: CDR1 MDHEN, CDR2 SYDVKM. Unmatched junction bases numbered 3, after V lost 2 bases and J lost 8 bases. The length of the CDR3 is 14 residues.

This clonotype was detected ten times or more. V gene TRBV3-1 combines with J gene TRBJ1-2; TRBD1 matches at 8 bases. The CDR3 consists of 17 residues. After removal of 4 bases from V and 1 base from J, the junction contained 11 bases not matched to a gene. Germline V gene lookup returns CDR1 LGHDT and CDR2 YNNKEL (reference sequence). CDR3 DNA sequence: TGTGCCAGCAGCCGGACAGGGCCTTTGGGATTTAACTATGGCTACACCTTC. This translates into CASSRTGPLGFNYGYTF.

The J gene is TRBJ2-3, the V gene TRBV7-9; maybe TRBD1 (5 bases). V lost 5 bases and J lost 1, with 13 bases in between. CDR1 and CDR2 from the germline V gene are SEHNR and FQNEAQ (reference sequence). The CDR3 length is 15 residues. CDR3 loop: CASSAQGAGTDTQYF. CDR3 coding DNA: TGTGCCAGCAGCGCCCAAGGGGCAGGCACAGATACGCAGTATTTT. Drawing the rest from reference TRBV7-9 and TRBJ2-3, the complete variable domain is DTGVSQNPRHKITKRGQNVTFRCDPISEHNRLYWYRQTLGQGPEFLTYFQNEAQLEKSRLLSDRFSAERPKGSFSTLEIQRTEQGDSAMYLCASSAQGAGTDTQYFGPGTRLTVL.

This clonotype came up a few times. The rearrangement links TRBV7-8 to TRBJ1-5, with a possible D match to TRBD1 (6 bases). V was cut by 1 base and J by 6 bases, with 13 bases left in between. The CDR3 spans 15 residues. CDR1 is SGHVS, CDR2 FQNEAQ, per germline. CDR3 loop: CASSLGQTGGQPQHF. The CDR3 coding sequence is TGTGCCAGCAGCTTAGGGCAGACAGGCGGTCAGCCCCAGCATTTT.

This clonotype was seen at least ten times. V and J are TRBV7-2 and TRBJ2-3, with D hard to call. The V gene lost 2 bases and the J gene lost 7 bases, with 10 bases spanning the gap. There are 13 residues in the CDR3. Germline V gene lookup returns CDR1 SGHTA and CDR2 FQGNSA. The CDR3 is CASSLNKLNTQYF. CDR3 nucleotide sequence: TGTGCCAGCAGCTTAAACAAACTGAATACGCAGTATTTT.